This T cell receptor (beta chain) was documented in a study of T cell changes during pregnancy in multiple sclerosis. Germline CDR1 GTSNPN, CDR2 SVGIG (reference sequence). The CDR3 length is 16 residues. V was pared by 1 base and J by 3 bases, with 10 bases of the junction left unmatched. Some clones are missing from TCRdb's copy, which holds only in-frame ones; the method was immunoSEQ multiplex PCR. Of 25,000 to 35,000 clones detected, 90% appear once; the ten largest clones hold approximately 0.5%. Sequenced material: CD4+ T cells from peripheral blood mononuclear cells, taken in the third trimester of pregnancy. The rearrangement links TRBV30 to TRBJ2-7; 9 bases match TRBD1. The sequence derives from a female donor in good health, enrolled as a control in a pregnancy study. CDR3 sequence: CAWSGGGQGNYYEQYF. CDR3 DNA sequence: TGTGCCTGGAGTGGAGGGGGACAGGGAAACTACTACGAGCAGTACTTC.